The TCR beta chain described here comes from a study of PD-1 blockade in classical Hodgkin lymphoma (dated by TCRdb to between 2020 and 2021). About the study as a whole: Nivolumab dosing was 3 mg/kg intravenously every 2 weeks, continuing until either disease progression or unacceptable toxicity. To define a peripheral blood immune signature of response to PD-1 blockade in classical Hodgkin lymphoma, the study combined TCR beta sequencing with CyTOF.

Read against the paper, the sample's time point label means: cycle 4 day 1 (C4D1), after 6 weeks of nivolumab. Relapse after autologous stem cell transplantation had occurred in all trial patients, and cohorts A, B and C were distinguished by prior brentuximab vedotin exposure. The trial cohort was composed of under 70 patients with relapsed/refractory classical Hodgkin lymphoma, for whom complete response, partial response or progressive disease was recorded as best overall response. Trial patients were treated with single-agent nivolumab in the multi-cohort phase II CheckMate 205 trial. Best overall response was determined by an independent review committee according to the 2007 International Working Group response criteria. Trial PBMCs were obtained immediately prior to nivolumab initiation (C1D1) and on therapy at cycle 2 day 1 and cycle 4 day 1. Peripheral blood was collected in 8 mL Vacutainer Cell Preparation Tubes, from which PBMCs were isolated by centrifugation and then cryopreserved.

The study at large found these results: The study was restricted to a single clinical trial cohort, and the causes of repertoire differences, possibly disease activity or prior therapy, were left undefined. Trial patients with a complete response had baseline diversity similar to that of newly diagnosed patients, while partial responders and progressors had significantly lower diversity. A significant rise by C4D1 was seen in CD4+ but not CD8+ TCR diversity (p=0.0027 vs p=0.16), with the rise being most apparent in complete responders (p=0.02). Baseline TCR diversity was reported as lower in newly diagnosed patients than in healthy donors, and lower still in relapsed/refractory patients. Patients starting nivolumab less than 1 year after ASCT had lower diversity and were excluded from later analyses to avoid confounding by immune reconstitution.

Deletion took 5 bases off V and 2 bases off J, with a span of 7 bases between the germline ends. Reading the germline V gene gives CDR1 SGHAT and CDR2 FQNNGV. Spanning cysteine to phenylalanine, the CDR3 consists of 12 amino acids. The DNA shown is the 36-base CDR3, in frame from base 1. The Qiagen DNeasy kit was used to extract genomic DNA from unsorted PBMCs and from the negatively selected CD4+ and CD8+ fractions. TCR beta CDR3 regions were amplified by immunoSEQ multiplex PCR using primers annealing to V and J segments. A synthetic immune receptor repertoire was used to minimize amplification bias, and any residual bias was removed computationally once sequencing was done. In the authors' own workflow: Custom Python scripts were used to quantify repertoire diversity as the Shannon entropy index. The unsorted, CD4+ and CD8+ repertoires were each analyzed separately, with the exception of combined analyses, where CD4+ and CD8+ sequences were merged in silico. Clonal expansion was defined as at least a 2-fold frequency increase after treatment relative to C1D1, with a pseudocount of 0.5 for undetected baseline clones. Singleton clones were defined as clones with 0 or 1 copy at C1D1, and non-singleton clones were defined as clones with 2 or more copies. Clones expanded in unsorted samples were labelled as CD4+, CD8+ or unknown by matching protein sequences in sorted samples from the same patient. Diversity changes from C1D1 to C4D1 were tested in paired samples using Wilcoxon tests. Not all clones reach the TCRdb copy of this immuneACCESS table, which keeps in-frame sequences only. Checked studies attribute under half of the gap to unresolved V genes and leave the rest unexplained. D and trimming were read from the DNA, whereas the V and J calls and clone size are those reported in that table. The table for this sample lists roughly 41,000 clones; around 69% of them were counted only once. The top ten hold 2.6% of the sample.

Note on this clone: Its antigen is unknown. It has no much larger one-base neighbor in the sample; base qualities were not kept.

This sequence was found in a human donor with classical Hodgkin lymphoma. The sample in question was peripheral blood mononuclear cells (PBMCs), obtained before the fourth cycle of nivolumab. The chain joins TRBV11-2 to TRBJ2-7, with the D gene call left open. The nucleotide sequence is TGTGCCAGCAGCGCCCAAACCTACGAGCAGTACTTC. This is translated as CASSAQTYEQYF.